This is a list of T cell receptor beta chains from one sample in a study of blood T cell repertoires in COVID-19. Using immunoSEQ multiplex PCR, the repertoire was profiled, and TCRdb retains in-frame clones only, with some absent. Of about 86,000 clones listed, around 87% are singletons. Sample: peripheral blood. These receptors all come from a human donor in a cohort sampled during active COVID-19. The CDR3 runs from the conserved cysteine through the conserved F or W. D genes are given only for firm matches. The size field is filled for only some rows; it gives once, few, many or a size class.

abundance | d_gene | j_gene | v_gene | CDR3aa | CDR3nt
NA | TRBD2 | TRBJ2-7 | TRBV29-1 | CSVEAASGETSYEQYF | TGCAGCGTTGAAGCAGCTAGCGGGGAGACCTCCTACGAGCAGTACTTC
NA | NA | TRBJ2-5 | TRBV19 | CASSILTNQETQYF | TGTGCCAGTAGTATCTTGACTAACCAAGAGACCCAGTACTTC
NA | NA | TRBJ1-2 | TRBV9 | CASSPEGRNYGYTF | TGTGCCAGCAGCCCCGAGGGGAGGAACTATGGCTACACCTTC
NA | TRBD1 | TRBJ2-5 | TRBV10-2 | CASSPAGTAEETQYF | TGCGCCAGCAGTCCAGCCGGGACAGCAGAAGAGACCCAGTACTTC
NA | TRBD1 | TRBJ2-2 | TRBV5-1 | CASSSQDRTAGELFF | TGCGCCAGCAGCTCCCAGGACAGGACCGCCGGGGAGCTGTTTTTT
NA | NA | TRBJ1-1 | TRBV5-1 | CASSLQGDTEAFF | TGCGCCAGCAGCTTACAGGGCGACACTGAAGCTTTCTTT
NA | NA | TRBJ2-1 | TRBV5-4 | CASSFGQREQFF | TGTGCCAGCAGCTTTGGTCAGCGGGAGCAGTTCTTC
NA | NA | TRBJ1-2 | TRBV3-1/TRBV3-2 | CASSLILSDGEGPTF | TGTGCCAGCAGCTTAATTTTAAGCGACGGGGAGGGTCCCACCTTC
NA | TRBD2 | TRBJ2-2 | TRBV2 | CASSLAGGGTGELFF | TGTGCCAGCAGTTTAGCGGGAGGGGGGACCGGGGAGCTGTTTTTT
NA | NA | TRBJ2-1 | TRBV9 | CASSVEQGPRDEQFF | TGTGCCAGCAGCGTAGAGCAGGGCCCTAGGGATGAGCAGTTCTTC
many | NA | TRBJ1-2 | TRBV13 | CASSPSSAGGYTF | TGTGCCAGCAGCCCGTCCTCGGCGGGCGGCTACACCTTC
NA | NA | TRBJ1-3 | TRBV28 | CASSSGTLTGNTIYF | TGTGCCAGCAGTAGCGGGACGCTGACTGGAAACACCATATATTTT
NA | NA | TRBJ1-5 | TRBV14 | CASSLGLNQPQHF | TGTGCCAGCAGTCTGGGGCTCAATCAGCCCCAGCATTTT
NA | NA | TRBJ1-2 | TRBV5-1 | CASTPGGGGDGYTF | TGCGCCAGCACCCCTGGTGGGGGAGGGGATGGCTACACCTTC
NA | NA | TRBJ2-5 | TRBV7-9 | CASSPPEAGLETQYF | TGTGCCAGCAGCCCACCGGAGGCGGGGTTGGAGACCCAGTACTTC
once | NA | TRBJ2-7 | TRBV28 | CASSLQEAEQYF | TGTGCCAGCAGCCTCCAGGAGGCCGAGCAGTACTTC
few | NA | TRBJ1-5 | TRBV30 | CAWSAVQGNQPQHF | TGTGCCTGGAGTGCGGTGCAGGGCAATCAGCCCCAGCATTTT
NA | TRBD2 | TRBJ2-7 | TRBV28 | CASSSGGGRSSYEQYF | TGTGCCAGCAGTTCCGGAGGCGGGAGGAGCTCCTACGAGCAGTACTTC
NA | NA | TRBJ1-3 | TRBV5-1 | CASSLAPGLGNTIYF | TGCGCCAGCAGCTTGGCCCCAGGGCTGGGAAACACCATATATTTT
NA | NA | TRBJ2-7 | TRBV6-6 | CASSGSYEQYF | TGTGCCAGTAGCGGATCCTACGAGCAGTACTTC
once | TRBD1 | TRBJ1-1 | TRBV11-2 | CASSLEAGGTEAFF | TGTGCCAGCAGCTTAGAGGCAGGGGGCACTGAAGCTTTCTTT
NA | TRBD2 | TRBJ2-1 | TRBV11-3 | CASSSPTSGYNEQFF | TGTGCCAGCAGCTCCCCGACTAGCGGCTACAATGAGCAGTTCTTC
NA | TRBD1 | TRBJ1-1 | TRBV4-1 | CASSLGTGRTEAFF | TGCGCCAGCAGCCTTGGGACAGGGAGAACTGAAGCTTTCTTT
few | TRBD1 | TRBJ1-1 | TRBV7-3 | CASSQGQGHTEAFF | TGTGCCAGCAGCCAAGGACAGGGTCACACTGAAGCTTTCTTT
NA | TRBD1 | TRBJ1-2 | TRBV5-1 | CASSLVGTDYGYTF | TGCGCCAGCAGCTTGGTAGGGACAGACTATGGCTACACCTTC
NA | TRBD1 | TRBJ1-1 | TRBV11-1 | CASRRTGGGTEAFF | TGTGCCAGCAGAAGGACAGGGGGCGGGACTGAAGCTTTCTTT
NA | NA | TRBJ1-2 | TRBV19 | CASSIDLAGNYGYTF | TGTGCCAGTAGTATAGATCTGGCAGGGAACTATGGCTACACCTTC
NA | TRBD1 | TRBJ1-5 | TRBV19 | CASNRDRGRLNQPQHF | TGTGCCAGTAATCGGGACAGGGGGCGCCTAAATCAGCCCCAGCATTTT
NA | NA | TRBJ2-2 | TRBV4-1 | CASSQEGGAANTGELFF | TGCGCCAGCAGCCAAGAAGGGGGAGCTGCGAACACCGGGGAGCTGTTTTTT
NA | TRBD2 | TRBJ2-5 | TRBV5-4 | CASGPRASGGQETQYF | TGTGCCAGCGGGCCCCGGGCTAGCGGGGGTCAAGAGACCCAGTACTTC
NA | TRBD1 | TRBJ1-6 | TRBV7-3 | CASSAGTGASNSPLHF | TGTGCCAGCAGCGCCGGGACAGGGGCGTCGAATTCACCCCTCCACTTT
NA | NA | TRBJ2-1 | TRBV30 | CAWSVGGDNEQFF | TGTGCCTGGAGTGTAGGGGGTGACAATGAGCAGTTCTTC
NA | TRBD2 | TRBJ2-1 | TRBV6-5 | CASSLERGAYNEQFF | TGTGCCAGCAGCTTGGAGCGGGGAGCCTACAATGAGCAGTTCTTC
NA | NA | TRBJ1-3 | TRBV28 | CASGEGNTIYF | TGTGCCAGCGGAGAAGGAAACACCATATATTTT
once | NA | TRBJ1-1 | TRBV14 | CASTPGRRETRNTEAFF | TGTGCCAGCACCCCTGGTCGGCGGGAAACACGGAACACTGAAGCTTTCTTT
once | TRBD1 | TRBJ1-5 | TRBV19 | CASSTDREGQPQHF | TGTGCCAGTAGTACCGACAGGGAAGGTCAGCCCCAGCATTTT
NA | TRBD2 | TRBJ2-2 | TRBV18 | CASSPRVGGTTGELFF | TGTGCCAGCTCACCGAGAGTGGGGGGGACCACCGGGGAGCTGTTTTTT
NA | NA | TRBJ2-7 | TRBV27 | CASSFDTFSSEQYF | TGTGCCAGCAGTTTCGACACCTTCTCCTCCGAGCAGTACTTC